This T cell receptor (beta chain) was profiled in a study of post-analysis software for immune sequencing data. Study context: Some patients lacked subtype; others had relapsing-remitting, secondary progressive or progressive-relapsing disease. Study-wide points: Co-batched samples clustered tightly together by F measure. Patients used about 5 TRBV segments, including TRBV5-6, TRBV5-1 and TRBV20-1, more often than controls. Compared against controls, patients with multiple sclerosis displayed significantly lower normalized Chao1 diversity.

Sequencing libraries made from TCR beta cDNA carried unique molecular identifiers. From the PCR reads, TCRdb called clonotypes with MiXCR, one entry per CDR3 protein. The sample carries roughly 430,000 distinct CDR3 sequences, about 40% recorded once. V dropped 1 base and J dropped 0; count of bases not matched to a gene: 8. Germline CDR1 reads SGHRS; CDR2 reads YFSETQ. The CDR3 is 17 residues long. A few counts support this clonotype. The antigen is not known. This chain connects TRBV5-1 to TRBJ2-7; TRBD1 aligns across 9 bases. This TCR was sampled from a girl aged 2 to 9 with multiple sclerosis. The specimen was blood. CDR3 sequence reads: CASSLQVGTGFSYEQYF. In DNA form, the CDR3 reads TGCGCCAGCAGCTTGCAGGTCGGGACAGGGTTCTCCTACGAGCAGTACTTC.